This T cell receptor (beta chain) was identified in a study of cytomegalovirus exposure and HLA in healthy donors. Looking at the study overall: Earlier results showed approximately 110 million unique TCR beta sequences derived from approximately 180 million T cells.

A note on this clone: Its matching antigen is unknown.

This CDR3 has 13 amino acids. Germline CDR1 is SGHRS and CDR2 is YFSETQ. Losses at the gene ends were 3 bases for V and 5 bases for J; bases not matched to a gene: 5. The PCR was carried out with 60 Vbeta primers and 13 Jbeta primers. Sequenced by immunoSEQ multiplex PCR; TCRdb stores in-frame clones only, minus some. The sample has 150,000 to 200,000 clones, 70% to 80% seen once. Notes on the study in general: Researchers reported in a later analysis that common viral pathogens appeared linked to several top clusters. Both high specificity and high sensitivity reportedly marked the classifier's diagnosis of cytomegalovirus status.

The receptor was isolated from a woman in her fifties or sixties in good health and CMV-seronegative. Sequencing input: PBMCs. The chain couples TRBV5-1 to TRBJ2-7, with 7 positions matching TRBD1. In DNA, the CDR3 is TGCGCCAGCAGCTCAATGACAGGGAACGAGCAGTACTTC. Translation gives CASSSMTGNEQYF.